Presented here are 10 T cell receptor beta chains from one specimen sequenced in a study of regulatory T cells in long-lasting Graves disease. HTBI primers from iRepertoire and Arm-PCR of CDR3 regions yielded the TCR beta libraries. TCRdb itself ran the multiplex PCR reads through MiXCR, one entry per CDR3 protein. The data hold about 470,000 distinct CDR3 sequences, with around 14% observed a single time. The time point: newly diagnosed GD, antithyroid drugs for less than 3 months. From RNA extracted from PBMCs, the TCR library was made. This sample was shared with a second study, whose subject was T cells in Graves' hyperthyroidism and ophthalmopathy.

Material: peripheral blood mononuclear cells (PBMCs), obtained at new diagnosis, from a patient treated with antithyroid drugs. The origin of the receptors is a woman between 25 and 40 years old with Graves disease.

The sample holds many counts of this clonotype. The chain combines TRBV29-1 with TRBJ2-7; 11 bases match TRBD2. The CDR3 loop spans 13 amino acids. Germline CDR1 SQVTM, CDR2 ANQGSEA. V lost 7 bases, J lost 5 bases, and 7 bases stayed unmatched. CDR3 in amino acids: CSGASGRINEQYF. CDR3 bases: TGCAGCGGCGCTAGCGGGAGGATAAACGAGCAGTACTTC.

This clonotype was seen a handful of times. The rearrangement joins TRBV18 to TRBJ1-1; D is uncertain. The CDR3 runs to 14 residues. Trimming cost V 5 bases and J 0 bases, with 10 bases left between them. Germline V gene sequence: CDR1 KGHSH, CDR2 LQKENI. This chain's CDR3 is CASSVAGLNTEAFF. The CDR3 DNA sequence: TGTGCCAGCTCAGTGGCGGGCCTGAACACTGAAGCTTTCTTT.

CDR3 bases: TGTGCCAGCAGCCTACAGTACCAAGAGACCCAGTACTTC. Its protein product is CASSLQYQETQYF. This chain connects TRBV6-2 or TRBV6-3 to TRBJ2-5; no firm D call. Germline assignment: CDR1 MNHEY and CDR2 SVGEGT. CDR3 length: 13 amino acids. V was shortened by 6 bases and J by 0 bases, with 8 bases between the two germline ends.

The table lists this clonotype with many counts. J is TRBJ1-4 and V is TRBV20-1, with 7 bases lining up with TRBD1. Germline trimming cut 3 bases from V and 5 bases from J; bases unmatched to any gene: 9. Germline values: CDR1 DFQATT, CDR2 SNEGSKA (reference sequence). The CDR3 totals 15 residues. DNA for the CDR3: TGCAGTGCTAGTGACTACAGGGGATCGAATGAAAAACTGTTTTTT. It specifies CSASDYRGSNEKLFF.

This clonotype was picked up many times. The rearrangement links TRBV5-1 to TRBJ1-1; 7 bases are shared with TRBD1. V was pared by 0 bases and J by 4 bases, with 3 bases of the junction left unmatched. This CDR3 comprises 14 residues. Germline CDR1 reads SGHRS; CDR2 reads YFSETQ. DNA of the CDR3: TGCGCCAGCAGCTTGGACAGGGGAGGCACTGAAGCTTTCTTT. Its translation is CASSLDRGGTEAFF.

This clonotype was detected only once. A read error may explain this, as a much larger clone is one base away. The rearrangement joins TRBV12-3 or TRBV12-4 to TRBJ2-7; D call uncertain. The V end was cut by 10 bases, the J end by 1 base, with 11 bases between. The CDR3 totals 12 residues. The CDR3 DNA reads TGTGCCAACAGATCAGGTTCCTACGAGCAGTACTTC. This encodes CANRSGSYEQYF.

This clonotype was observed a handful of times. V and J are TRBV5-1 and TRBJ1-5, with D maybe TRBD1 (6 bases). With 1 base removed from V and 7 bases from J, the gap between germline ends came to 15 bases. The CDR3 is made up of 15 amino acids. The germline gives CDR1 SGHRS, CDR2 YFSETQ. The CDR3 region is CASSLNGGQEQPQHF. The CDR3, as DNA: TGCGCCAGCAGCTTGAACGGGGGACAAGAACAGCCCCAGCATTTT. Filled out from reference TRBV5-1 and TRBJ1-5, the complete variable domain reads KAGVTQTPRYLIKTRGQQVTLSCSPISGHRSVSWYQQTPGQGLQFLFEYFSETQRNKGNFPGRFSGRQFSNSRSEMNVSTLELGDSALYLCASSLNGGQEQPQHFGDGTRLSIL.

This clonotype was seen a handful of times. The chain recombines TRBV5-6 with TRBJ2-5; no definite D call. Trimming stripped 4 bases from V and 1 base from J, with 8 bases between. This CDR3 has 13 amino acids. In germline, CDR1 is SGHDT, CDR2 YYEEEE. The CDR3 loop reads CASSPIAQETQYF. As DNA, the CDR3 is TGTGCCAGCAGCCCCATCGCCCAAGAGACCCAGTACTTC.

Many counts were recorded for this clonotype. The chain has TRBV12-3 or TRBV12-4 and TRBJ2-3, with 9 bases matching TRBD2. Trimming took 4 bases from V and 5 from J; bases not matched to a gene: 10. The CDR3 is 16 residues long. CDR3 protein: CASSSPVAGEIDTQYF. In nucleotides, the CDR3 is TGTGCCAGCAGTTCCCCCGTAGCGGGAGAGATAGATACGCAGTATTTT.

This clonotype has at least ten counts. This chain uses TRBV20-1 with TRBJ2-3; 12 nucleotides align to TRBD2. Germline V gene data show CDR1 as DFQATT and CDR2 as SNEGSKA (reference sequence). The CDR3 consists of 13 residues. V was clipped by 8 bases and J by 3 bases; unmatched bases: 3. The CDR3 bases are TGCAGTCCCGGGACTAGCGGGACAGATACGCAGTATTTT. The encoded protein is CSPGTSGTDTQYF.